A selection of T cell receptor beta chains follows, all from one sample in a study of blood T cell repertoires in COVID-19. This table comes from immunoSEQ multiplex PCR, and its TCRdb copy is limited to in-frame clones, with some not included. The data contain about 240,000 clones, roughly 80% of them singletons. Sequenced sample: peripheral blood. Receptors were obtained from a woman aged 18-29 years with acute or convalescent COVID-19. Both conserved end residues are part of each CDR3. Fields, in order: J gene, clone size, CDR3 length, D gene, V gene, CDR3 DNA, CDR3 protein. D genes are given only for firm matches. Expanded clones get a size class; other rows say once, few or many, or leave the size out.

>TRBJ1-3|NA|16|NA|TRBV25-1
TGTGCCAGCAGTGAATTTGGGCAGAGCGGTGGAAACACCATATATTTT
CASSEFGQSGGNTIYF
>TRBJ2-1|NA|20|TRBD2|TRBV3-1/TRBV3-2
TGTGCCAGCAGCCCAAAGGGGCGGCTAGCGGGAGGGAACCCCTACAATGAGCAGTTCTTC
CASSPKGRLAGGNPYNEQFF
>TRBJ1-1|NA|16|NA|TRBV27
TGTGCCAGCAGTTTTAGGCGGGGAGGAAGGGACACTGAAGCTTTCTTT
CASSFRRGGRDTEAFF
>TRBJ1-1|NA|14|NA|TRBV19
TGTGCCAGTAGTATAGCGGGGACACGCACTGAAGCTTTCTTT
CASSIAGTRTEAFF
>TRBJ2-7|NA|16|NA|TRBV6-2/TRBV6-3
TGTGCCAGCAGTCCCCCCCTAGCCCATCTCTCCTACGAGCAGTACTTC
CASSPPLAHLSYEQYF
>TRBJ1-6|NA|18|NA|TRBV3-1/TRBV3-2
TGTGCCAGCAGCCAGCTTCGACAGGCAAAAGTCTATAATTCACCCCTCCACTTT
CASSQLRQAKVYNSPLHF
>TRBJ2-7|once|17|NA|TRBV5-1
TGCGCCAGCAGCTCCCAACTGGACAGCCATAGCTCCTACGAGCAGTACTTC
CASSSQLDSHSSYEQYF
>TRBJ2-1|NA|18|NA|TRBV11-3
TGTGCCAGCAGCTTAGATCAGGGGGGCACATCCTCCTACAATGAGCAGTTCTTC
CASSLDQGGTSSYNEQFF
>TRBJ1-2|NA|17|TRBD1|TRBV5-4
TGTGCCAGCAGACCCCCGCCCGGACAGGGGGCAAACGATGGCTACACCTTC
CASRPPPGQGANDGYTF
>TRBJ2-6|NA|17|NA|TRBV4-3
TGCGCCAGCAGCTCCCGGGACACTTCGTCTGGGGCCAACGTCCTGACTTTC
CASSSRDTSSGANVLTF
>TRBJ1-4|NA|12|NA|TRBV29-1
TGCAGCGTCGTCATCGACGGGGAAAAACTGTTTTTT
CSVVIDGEKLFF
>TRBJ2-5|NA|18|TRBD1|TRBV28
TGTGCCAGCAGTCCGGGGACAGCTTATAACCGAAACCAAGAGACCCAGTACTTC
CASSPGTAYNRNQETQYF
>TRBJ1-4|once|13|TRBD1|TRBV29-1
TGCAGCGTACGACAGGGTTCGGAGGAAAAACTGTTTTTT
CSVRQGSEEKLFF
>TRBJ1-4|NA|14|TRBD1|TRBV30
TGTGCCTCTGGGGGACAGCTTAGACTTGAAAAACTGTTTTTT
CASGGQLRLEKLFF
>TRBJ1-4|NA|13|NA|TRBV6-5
TGTGCCAGCACCTGGGAGACAGGTGAAAAACTGTTTTTT
CASTWETGEKLFF